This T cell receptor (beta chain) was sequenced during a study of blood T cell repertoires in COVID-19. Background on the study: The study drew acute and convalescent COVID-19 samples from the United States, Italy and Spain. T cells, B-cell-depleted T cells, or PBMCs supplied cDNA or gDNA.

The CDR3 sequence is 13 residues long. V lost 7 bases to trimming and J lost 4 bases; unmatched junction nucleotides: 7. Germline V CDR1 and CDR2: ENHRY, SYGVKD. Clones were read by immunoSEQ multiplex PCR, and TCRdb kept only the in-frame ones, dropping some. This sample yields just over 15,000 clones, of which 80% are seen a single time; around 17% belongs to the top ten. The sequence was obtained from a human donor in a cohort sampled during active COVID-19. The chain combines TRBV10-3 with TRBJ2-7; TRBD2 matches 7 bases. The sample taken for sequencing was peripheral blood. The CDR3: CAITPAGKYEQYF. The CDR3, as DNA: TGTGCCATCACCCCAGCGGGGAAGTACGAGCAGTACTTC.